This T cell receptor (beta chain) comes out of a study of blood T cell repertoires in COVID-19. Repertoires were generated with immunoSEQ multiplex PCR, while TCRdb's copy carries only in-frame clones and drops some. The data hold approximately 100,000 clones, with 81% observed a single time. CDR1 and CDR2 from the germline V gene are WNHNN and SYGVQD (reference sequence). The CDR3 loop spans 13 amino acids. V lost 0 bases, J lost 6 bases, and 8 bases lay in between. The V and J genes are TRBV10-1 and TRBJ1-2; D not certain. The clonotype was recovered from a woman aged 80 or over with acute or convalescent COVID-19. Material for sequencing was peripheral blood. In DNA, the CDR3 is TGCGCCAGCAGTGAGTCCTCCTACGATGGCTACACCTTC. Translation: CASSESSYDGYTF.